These 21 T cell receptor beta chains originate from one sample sequenced in a study of blood T cell repertoires in COVID-19. Sequencing used immunoSEQ multiplex PCR; TCRdb keeps in-frame clones, though not all of them. The sample has almost 300,000 clones; approximately 86% are singletons. Source material: peripheral blood. All receptors derive from a man between 65 and 85 years old with acute or convalescent COVID-19.

Here the CDR3 DNA reads TGTGCCAGCAGCTTACCGTCCGGGAGCTCCTATAATTCACCCCTCCACTTT. It specifies CASSLPSGSSYNSPLHF. The rearrangement links TRBV7-2 to TRBJ1-6; no definite D call. With 2 bases removed from V and 0 bases from J, the gap between germline ends came to 11 bases. CDR1 and CDR2 (germline): SGHTA, FQGNSA. This CDR3 spans 17 amino acids.

The gene calls are TRBV6-6 and TRBJ2-7; D is possibly TRBD1 (6 bases). Looked up from germline, CDR1 is MNHNY and CDR2 is SVGAGI (reference sequence). V lost 7 bases and J 2 bases, leaving 15 bases between the germline ends. CDR3 length: 14 amino acids. The chain's CDR3 is CASNTGTNTYEQYF. The CDR3, as DNA: TGTGCCAGCAATACCGGGACAAACACCTACGAGCAGTACTTC.

Comment on this clone: One junction end does not reproduce the germline sequence, and a read error may be involved. V gene TRBV6-2 or TRBV6-3 combines with J gene TRBJ2-5, with 13 bases that match TRBD2. The CDR3 covers 12 residues. The germline V gene has CDR1 MNHEY and CDR2 SVGEGT. CDR3 sequence (DNA): TGTGCCAGCAGTAGGGGACTAGCGGGATTTGACTTC. Amino acid sequence: CASSRGLAGFDF.

V is TRBV6-4 and J is TRBJ2-7; 8 bases match TRBD1. The CDR3 has 19 residues. Germline loops: CDR1 MRHNA, CDR2 SNTAGT. Germline trimming cut 0 bases from V and 2 bases from J; bases unmatched to any gene: 15. CDR3 loop: CASSDSLHPTGDFTYEQYF. CDR3 bases: TGTGCCAGCAGTGACTCACTTCATCCGACAGGGGATTTTACCTACGAGCAGTACTTC.

The rearrangement uses TRBV5-1 and TRBJ2-7; tentatively, D is TRBD2 (6 bases). The V gene's germline CDR1 is SGHRS and CDR2 YFSETQ. The CDR3 is 13 residues long. V was trimmed by 4 bases and J by 6 bases, leaving 14 bases between them. Written as DNA, the CDR3 is TGCGCCAGCAGCCGGGACTTTATGGGCGAGCAGTACTTC. It translates to CASSRDFMGEQYF.

This rearrangement joins TRBV7-8 to TRBJ1-1; D is unclear. This CDR3 spans 13 amino acids. The ends were cut back, 5 bases at V and 1 base at J, with 8 bases in the middle. Germline V gene data show CDR1 as SGHVS and CDR2 as FQNEAQ. The CDR3 DNA is TGTGCCAGCAGCGTACAGCAGAACACTGAAGCTTTCTTT. This translates into CASSVQQNTEAFF.

As DNA, the CDR3 is TGTGCCAGTAGTATGGGGGACATTAACACCGGGGAGCTGTTTTTT. Translated, it gives CASSMGDINTGELFF. The rearrangement joins TRBV19 to TRBJ2-2; TRBD1 might be the D (6 bases). Trimming shortened V by 3 bases and J by 2 bases, and 10 bases separated the two germline ends. The CDR3 is 15 amino acids. Germline CDR1 reads LNHDA; CDR2 reads SQIVND (reference sequence).

V usage is TRBV28 and J usage is TRBJ1-1; a weak D match, TRBD1 (5 bases). Germline lookup yields CDR1 MDHEN and CDR2 SYDVKM. CDR3 length equals 14 residues. The V and J ends lost 6 bases and 6 bases respectively, with 17 bases between them. The CDR3 sequence is CASSPAGSGAEAFF. The CDR3 coding sequence is TGTGCCAGCAGCCCAGCAGGGTCAGGCGCTGAAGCTTTCTTT.

The V gene is TRBV7-9, the J gene TRBJ2-3; D may be TRBD2 (6 bases). There are 18 residues in the CDR3. Trimming shortened V by 0 bases and J by 2 bases, and 18 bases separated the two germline ends. Looked up from germline, CDR1 is SEHNR and CDR2 is FQNEAQ (reference sequence). The CDR3 sequence: CASSLARSGPSHTDTQYF. The CDR3 region has the DNA TGTGCCAGCAGCTTAGCGCGTAGCGGTCCATCACACACAGATACGCAGTATTTT.

The chain recombines TRBV27 with TRBJ2-1; D is uncertain. The germline V gene has CDR1 MNHEY and CDR2 SMNVEV (reference sequence). This CDR3 comprises 16 residues. V lost 6 bases and J lost 0, with 15 bases in between. CDR3 sequence reads: CASSPSRFSSYNEQFF. The CDR3 nucleotides read TGTGCCAGCAGCCCGTCCAGGTTCAGCTCCTACAATGAGCAGTTCTTC.

The chain is built from TRBV19 and TRBJ2-7; 7 positions agree with TRBD1. Germline CDR1 is LNHDA and CDR2 is SQIVND (reference sequence). The CDR3 has 16 amino acids. V dropped 5 bases and J dropped 0; count of bases not matched to a gene: 10. CDR3: CASSLGTGALSYEQYF. CDR3 nucleotide sequence: TGTGCCAGTAGTCTAGGTACAGGGGCCCTCTCCTACGAGCAGTACTTC.

J is TRBJ2-1 and V is TRBV2, with D maybe TRBD2 (6 bases). Trimming removed 0 bases from V and 5 bases from J, with 17 bases in between. The germline gives CDR1 SNHLY, CDR2 FYNNEI. The CDR3 is 17 amino acids. DNA for the CDR3: TGTGCCAGCAGTGAAGCGCTCCTGGGGGGAAGGGACAATGAGCAGTTCTTC. This gives the protein CASSEALLGGRDNEQFF.

The rearrangement links TRBV2 to TRBJ2-1; 9 bases are a match to TRBD2. The CDR3 covers 15 residues. Unmatched junction bases numbered 1, after V lost 2 bases and J lost 2 bases. Germline-derived CDR1 and CDR2 are SNHLY and FYNNEI. This CDR3 reads CASSEIAGAYNEQFF. CDR3 coding DNA: TGTGCCAGCAGTGAAATAGCGGGGGCCTACAATGAGCAGTTCTTC.

The gene calls are TRBV5-4 and TRBJ1-6; 8 bases match TRBD1. Germline assignment: CDR1 SGHNT and CDR2 YYREEE (reference sequence). The CDR3 is 16 residues long. The V gene end was trimmed by 5 bases and the J gene end by 6 bases; junction bases not matched to a gene: 10. This chain's CDR3 is CASRRGQAFGNSPLHF. The DNA of the CDR3 is TGTGCCAGCAGGCGGGGACAGGCCTTCGGTAATTCACCCCTCCACTTT.

This clone was detected a few times. The chain combines TRBV18 with TRBJ1-1; unclear D gene. CDR1 is KGHSH and CDR2 is LQKENI in the germline V gene. Trimming cost V 2 bases and J 5 bases, with 15 bases left between them. This CDR3 spans 15 amino acids. CDR3 sequence (DNA): TGTGCCAGCTCACCAACTAGTTTGGAAGTGACTGAAGCTTTCTTT. It encodes CASSPTSLEVTEAFF. Drawing the rest from reference TRBV18 and TRBJ1-1, the complete variable domain is NAGVMQNPRHLVRRRGQEARLRCSPMKGHSHVYWYRQLPEEGLKFMVYLQKENIIDESGMPKERFSAEFPKEGPSILRIQQVVRGDSAAYFCASSPTSLEVTEAFFGQGTRLTVV.

This clone was counted once. This chain connects TRBV25-1 to TRBJ2-7, with unresolved D. The ends were cut back, 9 bases at V and 3 bases at J, with 3 bases in the middle. CDR3 length: 9 residues. Germline V lookup: CDR1 MGHDK, CDR2 SYGVNS. Written as DNA, the CDR3 is TGTGCCAGTCACTACGAGCAGTACTTC. It specifies CASHYEQYF.

This clone appeared once. The gene calls are TRBV20-1 and TRBJ2-5, with TRBD2 as a possible D gene (6 bases). Trimming removed 3 bases from V and 3 bases from J, with 8 bases in between. This CDR3 comprises 12 residues. Germline assignment: CDR1 DFQATT and CDR2 SNEGSKA (reference sequence). As DNA, the CDR3 is TGCAGTGCTAGTGTAGCGGAAGAGACCCAGTACTTC. Translating gives CSASVAEETQYF.

J is TRBJ2-3 and V is TRBV5-1; the match to TRBD2 covers 8 bases. The V segment lost 0 bases and the J segment 2 bases; nucleotides outside the gene matches: 8. CDR1 and CDR2 (germline): SGHRS, YFSETQ. This CDR3 has 17 amino acids. The DNA of the CDR3 is TGCGCCAGCAGCTTGGAAAGGGGCGGGGGGAACACAGATACGCAGTATTTT. Its protein is CASSLERGGGNTDTQYF.

The chain combines TRBV4-3 with TRBJ1-2; no clear D. Trimming removed 0 bases at V and 0 bases at J, with 5 bases between. The CDR3 has 14 residues. The germline V gene encodes CDR1 LGHNA and CDR2 YSLEER. The CDR3 sequence is CASSQDRTNYGYTF. The DNA for the CDR3 is TGCGCCAGCAGCCAAGACAGAACTAACTATGGCTACACCTTC.

Note on this clone: This specimen includes other DNA sequences encoding the same CDR3. The chain carries TRBV4-3 and TRBJ1-1; 7 positions match TRBD1. Trimming took 4 bases from V and 0 from J; bases not matched to a gene: 5. CDR3 length equals 15 residues. CDR1 is LGHNA and CDR2 is YSLEER in the germline V gene. The DNA of the CDR3 is TGCGCCAGCAGCCGCTCCGGGACAGTGAACACTGAAGCTTTCTTT. This sequence encodes CASSRSGTVNTEAFF.

The chain employs TRBV18 and TRBJ2-3, with 8 nucleotides matching TRBD2. Germline CDR1 is KGHSH and CDR2 is LQKENI. This CDR3 contains 16 residues. V lost 6 bases and J lost 2; bases outside the gene matches: 10. The CDR3, as DNA: TGTGCCAGCTCCTCCGGGACTAGAGGACACACAGATACGCAGTATTTT. This gives the protein CASSSGTRGHTDTQYF.